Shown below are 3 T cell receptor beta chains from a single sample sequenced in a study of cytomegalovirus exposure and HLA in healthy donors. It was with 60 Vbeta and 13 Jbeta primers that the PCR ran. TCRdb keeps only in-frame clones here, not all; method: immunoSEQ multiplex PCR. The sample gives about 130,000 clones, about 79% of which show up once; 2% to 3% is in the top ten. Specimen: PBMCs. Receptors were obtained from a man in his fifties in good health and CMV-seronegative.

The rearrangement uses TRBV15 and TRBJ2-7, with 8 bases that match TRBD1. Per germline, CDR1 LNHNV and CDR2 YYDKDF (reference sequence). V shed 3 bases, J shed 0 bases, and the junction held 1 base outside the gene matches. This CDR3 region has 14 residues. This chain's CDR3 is CATSSDRGSYEQYF. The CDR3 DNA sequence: TGTGCCACCAGCAGTGACAGGGGCTCCTACGAGCAGTACTTC.

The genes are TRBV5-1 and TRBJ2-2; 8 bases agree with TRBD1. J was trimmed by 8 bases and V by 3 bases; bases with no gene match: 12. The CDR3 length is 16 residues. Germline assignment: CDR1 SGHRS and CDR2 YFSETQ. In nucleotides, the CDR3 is TGCGCCAGCAGCTATGGCCGGGGGACAGGCTCGGGGGAGCTGTTTTTT. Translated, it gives CASSYGRGTGSGELFF.

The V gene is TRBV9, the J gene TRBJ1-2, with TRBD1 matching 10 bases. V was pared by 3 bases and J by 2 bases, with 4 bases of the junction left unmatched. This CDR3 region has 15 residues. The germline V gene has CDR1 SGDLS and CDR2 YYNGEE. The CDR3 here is CASSDRDRGNYGYTF. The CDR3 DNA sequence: TGTGCCAGCAGCGACCGGGACAGGGGAAACTATGGCTACACCTTC. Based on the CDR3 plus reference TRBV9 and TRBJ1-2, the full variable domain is DSGVTQTPKHLITATGQRVTLRCSPRSGDLSVYWYQQSLDQGLQFLIQYYNGEERAKGNILERFSAQQFPDLHSELNLSSLELGDSALYFCASSDRDRGNYGYTFGSGTRLTVV.